The 2 T cell receptor beta chains given below trace back to one sample, sequenced in a study of cytomegalovirus exposure and HLA in healthy donors. Libraries were prepared by immunoSEQ multiplex PCR; TCRdb keeps only in-frame clonotypes and omits some of them. The sample yields 150,000 to 250,000 clones, about 81% seen once. Sequencing was carried out using PBMCs. Receptor source: a woman aged 30 to 39 in good health and CMV-seronegative.

In its sample, this clone was seen a few times. The chain links TRBV5-1 to TRBJ1-6, with D possibly matching TRBD1 (6 bases). The CDR3 runs 15 residues. The V gene lost 1 base and the J gene lost 6 bases, with 11 bases spanning the gap. Germline loops: CDR1 SGHRS, CDR2 YFSETQ. The CDR3 spells CASSLTGQTNSPLHF. The CDR3 DNA follows: TGCGCCAGCAGCTTGACAGGACAGACTAATTCACCCCTCCACTTT.

The chain recombines TRBV19 with TRBJ2-7; D is possibly TRBD2 (6 bases). With 8 bases removed from V and 2 bases from J, the gap between germline ends came to 13 bases. The CDR3 is made up of 13 amino acids. CDR1 and CDR2 from the germline V gene are LNHDA and SQIVND (reference sequence). The chain's CDR3 is CASGGTGPYEQYF. CDR3 sequence (DNA): TGTGCCAGTGGAGGGACGGGACCCTACGAGCAGTACTTC.